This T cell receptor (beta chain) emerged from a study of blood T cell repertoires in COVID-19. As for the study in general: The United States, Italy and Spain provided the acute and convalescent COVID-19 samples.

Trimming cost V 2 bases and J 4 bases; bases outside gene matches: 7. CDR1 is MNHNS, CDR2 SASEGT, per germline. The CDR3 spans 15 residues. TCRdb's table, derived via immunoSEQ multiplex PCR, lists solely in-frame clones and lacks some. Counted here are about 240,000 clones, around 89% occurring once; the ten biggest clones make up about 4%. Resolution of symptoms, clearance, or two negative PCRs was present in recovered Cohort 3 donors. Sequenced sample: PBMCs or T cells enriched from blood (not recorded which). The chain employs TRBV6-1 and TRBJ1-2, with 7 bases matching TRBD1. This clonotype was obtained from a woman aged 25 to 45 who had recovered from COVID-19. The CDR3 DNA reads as TGTGCCAGCAGTGAAAGACAGGGAAGTAGCTATGGCTACACCTTC. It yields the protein CASSERQGSSYGYTF.